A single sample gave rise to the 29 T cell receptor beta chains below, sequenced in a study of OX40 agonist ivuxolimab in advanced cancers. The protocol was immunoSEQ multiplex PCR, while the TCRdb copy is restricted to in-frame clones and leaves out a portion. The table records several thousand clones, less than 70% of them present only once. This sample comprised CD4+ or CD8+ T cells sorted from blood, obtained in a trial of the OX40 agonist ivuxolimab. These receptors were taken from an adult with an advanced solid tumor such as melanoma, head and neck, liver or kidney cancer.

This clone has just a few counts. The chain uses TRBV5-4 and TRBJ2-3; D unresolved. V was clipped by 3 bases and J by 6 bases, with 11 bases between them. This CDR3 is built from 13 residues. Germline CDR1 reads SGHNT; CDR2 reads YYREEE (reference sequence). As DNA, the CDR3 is TGTGCCAGCAGCTCGGTACTGGAGGATACGCAGTATTTT. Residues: CASSSVLEDTQYF.

CDR3 sequence: CASSLGGQGAYNEQFF. As DNA, the CDR3 is TGTGCCAGCAGCTTAGGGGGACAGGGCGCGTACAATGAGCAGTTCTTC. The chain combines TRBV13 with TRBJ2-1; 9 bases fit TRBD1. CDR3 length: 16 amino acids. Germline V lookup: CDR1 PRHDT, CDR2 FYEKMQ (reference sequence). Unmatched junction bases numbered 4, after V lost 0 bases and J lost 4 bases. The variable domain in full, with the rest retrieved from reference TRBV13 and TRBJ2-1, is AAGVIQSPRHLIKEKRETATLKCYPIPRHDTVYWYQQGPGQDPQFLISFYEKMQSDKGSIPDRFSAQQFSDYHSELNMSSLELGDSALYFCASSLGGQGAYNEQFFGPGTRLTVL.

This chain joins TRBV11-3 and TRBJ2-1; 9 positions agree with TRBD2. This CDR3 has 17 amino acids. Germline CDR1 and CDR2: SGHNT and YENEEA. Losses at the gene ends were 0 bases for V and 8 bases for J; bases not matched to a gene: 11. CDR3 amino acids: CASSLDPLSGGIDEQFF. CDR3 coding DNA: TGTGCCAGCAGCTTAGACCCCCTTAGCGGGGGAATTGATGAGCAGTTCTTC.

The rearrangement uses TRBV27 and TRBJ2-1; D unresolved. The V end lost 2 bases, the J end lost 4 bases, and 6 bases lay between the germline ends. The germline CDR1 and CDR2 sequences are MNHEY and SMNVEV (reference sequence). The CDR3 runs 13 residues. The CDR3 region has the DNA TGTGCCAGCAGTTTAGCCCGTTACAATGAGCAGTTCTTC. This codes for CASSLARYNEQFF.

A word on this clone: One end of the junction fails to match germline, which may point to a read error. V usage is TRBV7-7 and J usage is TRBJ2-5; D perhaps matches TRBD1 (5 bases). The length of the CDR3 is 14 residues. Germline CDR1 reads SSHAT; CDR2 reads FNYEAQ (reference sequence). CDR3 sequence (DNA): TGTGCTAGCAGCCCTGGGGCTGAGGAAGAGACCCAGTACTTC. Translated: CASSPGAEEETQYF.

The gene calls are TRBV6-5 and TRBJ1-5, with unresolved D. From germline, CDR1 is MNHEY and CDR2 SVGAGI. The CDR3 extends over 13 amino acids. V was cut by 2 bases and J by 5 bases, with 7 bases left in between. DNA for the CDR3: TGTGCCAGCAGTTACGGCCCGGATCAGCCCCAGCATTTT. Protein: CASSYGPDQPQHF.

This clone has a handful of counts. The CDR3 nucleotides are TGTGCCAGCAGTTTATTCGTTGCGGGGAACACAGATACGCAGTATTTT. Encoded protein: CASSLFVAGNTDTQYF. This chain uses TRBV27 with TRBJ2-3; the D gene is possibly TRBD2 (6 bases). Trimming shortened V by 1 base and J by 2 bases, and 13 bases separated the two germline ends. Germline V CDR1 and CDR2: MNHEY, SMNVEV (reference sequence). The CDR3 consists of 16 residues.

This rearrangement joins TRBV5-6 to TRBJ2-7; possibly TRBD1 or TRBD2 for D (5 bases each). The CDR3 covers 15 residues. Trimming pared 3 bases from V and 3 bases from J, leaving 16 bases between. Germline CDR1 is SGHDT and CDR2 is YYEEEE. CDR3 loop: CASSSPWGSSYEQYF. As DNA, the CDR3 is TGTGCCAGCAGCTCACCATGGGGGAGTAGCTACGAGCAGTACTTC.

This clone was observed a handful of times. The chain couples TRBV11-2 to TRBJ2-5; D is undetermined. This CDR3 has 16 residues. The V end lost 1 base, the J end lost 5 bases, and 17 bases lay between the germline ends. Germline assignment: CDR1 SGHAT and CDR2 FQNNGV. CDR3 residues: CASSLGRFPLGETQYF. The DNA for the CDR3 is TGTGCCAGCAGCTTAGGACGTTTCCCCCTAGGGGAGACCCAGTACTTC.

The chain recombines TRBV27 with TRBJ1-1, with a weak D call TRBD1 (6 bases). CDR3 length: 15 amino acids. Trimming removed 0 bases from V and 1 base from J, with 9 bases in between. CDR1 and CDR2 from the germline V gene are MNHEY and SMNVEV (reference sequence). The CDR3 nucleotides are TGTGCCAGCAGTTTATCGCGCAGGGGGAACACTGAAGCTTTCTTT. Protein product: CASSLSRRGNTEAFF.

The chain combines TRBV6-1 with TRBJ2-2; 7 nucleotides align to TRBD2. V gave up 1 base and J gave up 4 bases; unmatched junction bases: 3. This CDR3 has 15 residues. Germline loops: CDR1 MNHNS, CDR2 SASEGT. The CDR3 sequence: CASSEVGGGTGELFF. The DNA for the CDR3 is TGTGCCAGCAGTGAAGTGGGGGGGGGCACCGGGGAGCTGTTTTTT.

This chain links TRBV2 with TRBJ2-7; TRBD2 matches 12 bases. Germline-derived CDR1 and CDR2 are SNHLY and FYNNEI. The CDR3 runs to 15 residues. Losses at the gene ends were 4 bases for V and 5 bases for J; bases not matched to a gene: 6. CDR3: CASSVLAGGIHEQYF. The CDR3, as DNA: TGTGCCAGCAGTGTCCTAGCGGGAGGGATACACGAGCAGTACTTC.

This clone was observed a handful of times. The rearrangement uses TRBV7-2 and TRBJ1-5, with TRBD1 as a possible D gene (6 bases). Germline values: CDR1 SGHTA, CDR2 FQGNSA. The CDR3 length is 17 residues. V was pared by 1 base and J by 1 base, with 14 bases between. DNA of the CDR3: TGTGCCAGCAGCTTAGGGGCAGGGGCCCTGAGCAATCAGCCCCAGCATTTT. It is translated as CASSLGAGALSNQPQHF.

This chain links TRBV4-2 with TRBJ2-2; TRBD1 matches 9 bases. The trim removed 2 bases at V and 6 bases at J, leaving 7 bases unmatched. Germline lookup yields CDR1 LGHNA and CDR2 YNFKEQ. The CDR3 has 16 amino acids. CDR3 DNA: TGTGCCAGCAGCCAAAACGTGGGACAGGGAGCCGGGGAGCTGTTTTTT. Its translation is CASSQNVGQGAGELFF.

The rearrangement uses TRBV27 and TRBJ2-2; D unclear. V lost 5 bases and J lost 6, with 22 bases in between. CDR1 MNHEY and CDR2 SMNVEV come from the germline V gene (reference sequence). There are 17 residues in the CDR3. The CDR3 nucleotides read TGTGCCAGCAGTCGTCTTTGGCCCAGCTCGTTGCCCGGGGAGCTGTTTTTT. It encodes CASSRLWPSSLPGELFF.

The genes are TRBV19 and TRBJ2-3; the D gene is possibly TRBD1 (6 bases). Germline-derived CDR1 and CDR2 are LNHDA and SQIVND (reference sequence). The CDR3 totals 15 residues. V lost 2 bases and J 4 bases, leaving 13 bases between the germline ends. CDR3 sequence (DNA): TGTGCCAGTAGTATAAAGATGGGGGCTGCAGATACGCAGTATTTT. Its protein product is CASSIKMGAADTQYF.

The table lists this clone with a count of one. CDR3 amino acids: CASRRTGRNNEQFF. The CDR3 nucleotides read TGTGCCAGCAGACGGACAGGAAGAAACAATGAGCAGTTCTTC. V gene TRBV6-5 combines with J gene TRBJ2-1; TRBD1 matches 7 bases. The CDR3 spans 14 residues. J lost 5 bases, V lost 6 bases, and 7 bases had no gene match. Germline loops: CDR1 MNHEY, CDR2 SVGAGI.

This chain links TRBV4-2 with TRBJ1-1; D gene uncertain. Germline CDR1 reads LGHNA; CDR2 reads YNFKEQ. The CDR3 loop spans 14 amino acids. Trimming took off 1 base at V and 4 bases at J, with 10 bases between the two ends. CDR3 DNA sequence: TGTGCCAGCAGCCAAGGAGGGTCCGGCACTGAAGCTTTCTTT. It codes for CASSQGGSGTEAFF.

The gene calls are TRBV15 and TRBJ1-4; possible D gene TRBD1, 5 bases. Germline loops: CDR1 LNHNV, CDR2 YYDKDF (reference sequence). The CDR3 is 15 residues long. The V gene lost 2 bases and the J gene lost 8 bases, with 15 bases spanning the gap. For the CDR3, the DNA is TGTGCCACCAGCAGAAAGACACCCAGGGAGGAAAAACTGTTTTTT. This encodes CATSRKTPREEKLFF.

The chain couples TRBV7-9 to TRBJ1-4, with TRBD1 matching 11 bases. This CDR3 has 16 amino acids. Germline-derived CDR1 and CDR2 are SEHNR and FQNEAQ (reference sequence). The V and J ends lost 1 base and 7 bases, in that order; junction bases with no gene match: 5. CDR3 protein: CASSLVGQGAPEKLFF. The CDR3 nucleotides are TGTGCCAGCAGCTTAGTAGGACAGGGGGCCCCTGAAAAACTGTTTTTT.

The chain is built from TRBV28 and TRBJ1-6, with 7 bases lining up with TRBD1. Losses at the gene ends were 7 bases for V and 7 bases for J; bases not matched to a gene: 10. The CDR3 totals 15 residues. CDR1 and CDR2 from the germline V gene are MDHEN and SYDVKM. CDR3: CASIPTGRRNSPLHF. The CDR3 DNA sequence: TGTGCCAGCATTCCGACAGGGAGACGGAATTCACCCCTCCACTTT.

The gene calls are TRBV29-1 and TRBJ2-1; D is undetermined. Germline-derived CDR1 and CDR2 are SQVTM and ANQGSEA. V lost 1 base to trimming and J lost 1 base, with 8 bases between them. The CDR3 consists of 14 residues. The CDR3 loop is CSVEGQISYNEQFF. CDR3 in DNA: TGCAGCGTTGAAGGGCAGATTTCCTACAATGAGCAGTTCTTC.

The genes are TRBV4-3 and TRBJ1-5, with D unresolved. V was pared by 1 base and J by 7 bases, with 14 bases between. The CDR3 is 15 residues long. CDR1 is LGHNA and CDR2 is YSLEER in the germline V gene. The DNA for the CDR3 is TGCGCCAGCAGCCAAGGGACTGGGCTTGGACAGCCCCAGCATTTT. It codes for CASSQGTGLGQPQHF.

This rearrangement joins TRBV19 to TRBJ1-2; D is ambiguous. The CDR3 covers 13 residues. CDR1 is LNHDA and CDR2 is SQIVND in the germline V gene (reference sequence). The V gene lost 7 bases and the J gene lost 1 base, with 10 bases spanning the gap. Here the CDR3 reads CASTPVHNYGYTF. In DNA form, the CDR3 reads TGTGCCAGTACCCCGGTTCATAACTATGGCTACACCTTC.

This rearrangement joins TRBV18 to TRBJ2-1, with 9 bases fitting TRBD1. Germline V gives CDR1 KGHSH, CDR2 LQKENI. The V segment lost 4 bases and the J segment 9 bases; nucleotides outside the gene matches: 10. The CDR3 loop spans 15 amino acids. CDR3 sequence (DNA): TGTGCCAGCTCACGCTACCAAGGACAGGGGCTTGAGCAGTTCTTC. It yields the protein CASSRYQGQGLEQFF.

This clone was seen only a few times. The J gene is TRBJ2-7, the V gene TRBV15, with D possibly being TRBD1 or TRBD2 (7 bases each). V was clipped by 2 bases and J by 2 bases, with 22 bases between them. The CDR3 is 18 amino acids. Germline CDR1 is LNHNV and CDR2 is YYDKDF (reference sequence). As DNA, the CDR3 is TGTGCCACCAGCAGACCTCCGGGACAGTCCGGGGGGACCTACGAGCAGTACTTC. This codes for CATSRPPGQSGGTYEQYF.

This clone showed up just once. CDR3 loop: CASSWTNTGELFF. The CDR3 nucleotides read TGTGCCAGTAGTTGGACGAACACCGGGGAGCTGTTTTTT. The chain uses TRBV19 and TRBJ2-2; D gene uncertain. CDR1 LNHDA and CDR2 SQIVND come from the germline V gene (reference sequence). V dropped 5 bases and J dropped 0 bases, with 4 bases sitting between them. The CDR3 length is 13 residues.

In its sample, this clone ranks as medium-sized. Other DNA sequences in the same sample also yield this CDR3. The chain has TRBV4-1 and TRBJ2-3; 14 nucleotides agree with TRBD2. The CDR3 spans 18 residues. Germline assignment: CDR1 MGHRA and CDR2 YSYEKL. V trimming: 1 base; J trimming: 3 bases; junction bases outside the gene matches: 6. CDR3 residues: CASSQGPRLAGGTDTQYF. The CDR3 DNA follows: TGCGCCAGCAGCCAAGGCCCCCGACTAGCGGGGGGGACAGATACGCAGTATTTT.

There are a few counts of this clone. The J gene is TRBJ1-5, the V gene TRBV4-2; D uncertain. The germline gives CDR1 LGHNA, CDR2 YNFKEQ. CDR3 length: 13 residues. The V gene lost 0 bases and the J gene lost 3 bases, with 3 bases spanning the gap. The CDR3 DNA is TGTGCCAGCAGCCAAGACCTCAATCAGCCCCAGCATTTT. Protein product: CASSQDLNQPQHF.